Detailed here is one T cell receptor beta chain. The antigen is unknown. Trimming cost V 5 bases and J 4 bases, with 26 bases left between them. This CDR3 contains 18 residues. Germline values: CDR1 SEHNR, CDR2 FQNEAQ (reference sequence). These data originate in a study of graft-versus-host responses after intestinal transplantation. Study as a whole: Isolated intestinal, liver-intestinal, or multivisceral transplants were what recipients had.

Findings of the study overall: High graft-versus-host to host-versus-graft clonal ratios were found in allografts of patients who had graft-donor T cell macrochimerism.

The assay was immunoSEQ multiplex PCR, and TCRdb's table has in-frame clones only and misses some. This sample has about 130,000 clones, with about 90% found just once. This rearrangement joins TRBV7-9 to TRBJ1-1; D uncertain. The clonotype originates from a human donor who received an intestinal transplant. The source was unstimulated CD4+ T cells sorted from spleen or lymph node cells, collected before intestinal transplant. CDR3 protein: CASSPRGGFTAIGTEAFF. In DNA, the CDR3 is TGTGCCAGCAGCCCCCGGGGAGGGTTTACTGCCATCGGCACTGAAGCTTTCTTT.